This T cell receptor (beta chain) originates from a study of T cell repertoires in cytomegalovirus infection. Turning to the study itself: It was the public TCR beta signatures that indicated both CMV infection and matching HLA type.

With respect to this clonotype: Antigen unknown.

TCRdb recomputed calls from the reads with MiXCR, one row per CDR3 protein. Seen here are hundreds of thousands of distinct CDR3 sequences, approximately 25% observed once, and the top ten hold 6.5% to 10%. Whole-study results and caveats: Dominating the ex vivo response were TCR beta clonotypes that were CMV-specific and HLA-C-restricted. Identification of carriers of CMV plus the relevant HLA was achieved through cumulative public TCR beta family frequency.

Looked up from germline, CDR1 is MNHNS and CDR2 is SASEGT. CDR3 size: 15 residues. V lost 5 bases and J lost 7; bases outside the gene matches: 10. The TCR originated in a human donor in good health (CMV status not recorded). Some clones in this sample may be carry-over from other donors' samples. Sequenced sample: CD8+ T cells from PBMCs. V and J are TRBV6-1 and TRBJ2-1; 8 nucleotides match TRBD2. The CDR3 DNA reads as TGTGCCAGCAGTTACGGGCGGGGGGCGAAGAATGAGCAGTTCTTC. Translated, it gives CASSYGRGAKNEQFF.